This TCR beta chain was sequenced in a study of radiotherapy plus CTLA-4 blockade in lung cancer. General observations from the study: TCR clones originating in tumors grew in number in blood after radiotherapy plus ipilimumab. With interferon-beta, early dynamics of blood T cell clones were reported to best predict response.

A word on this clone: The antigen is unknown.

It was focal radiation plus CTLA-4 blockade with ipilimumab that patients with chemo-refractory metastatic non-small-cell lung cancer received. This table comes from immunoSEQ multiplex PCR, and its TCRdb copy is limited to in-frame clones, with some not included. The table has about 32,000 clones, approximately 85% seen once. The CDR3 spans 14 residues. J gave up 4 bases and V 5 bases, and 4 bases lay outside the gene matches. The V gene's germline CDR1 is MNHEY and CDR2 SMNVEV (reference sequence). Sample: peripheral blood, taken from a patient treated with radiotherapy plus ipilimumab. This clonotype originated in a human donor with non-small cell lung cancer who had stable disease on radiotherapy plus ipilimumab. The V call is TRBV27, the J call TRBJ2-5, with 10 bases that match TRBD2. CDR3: CASSRLAGVETQYF. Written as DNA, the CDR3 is TGTGCCAGCAGTCGTCTAGCGGGAGTAGAGACCCAGTACTTC.